Presented here are 20 T cell receptor beta chains from one specimen sequenced in a study of OX40 agonist ivuxolimab in advanced cancers. Assay used: immunoSEQ multiplex PCR; TCRdb lists only in-frame clones, some missing. Here the sample spans over 45,000 clones, around 84% being singletons. Sequencing was performed on CD4+ or CD8+ T cells sorted from blood, taken in a trial of the OX40 agonist ivuxolimab. Receptors originate from an adult with an advanced solid tumor such as melanoma, head and neck, liver or kidney cancer.

This chain connects TRBV4-1 to TRBJ2-3; TRBD2 aligns across 8 bases. The length of the CDR3 is 15 residues. V was clipped by 3 bases and J by 4 bases; unmatched bases: 6. The germline V gene has CDR1 MGHRA and CDR2 YSYEKL. CDR3 sequence: CASSQRRGEADTQYF. CDR3 DNA: TGCGCCAGCAGCCAGAGGCGGGGGGAGGCAGATACGCAGTATTTT.

This clone appeared once. The chain employs TRBV7-2 and TRBJ1-2; D unresolved. Looked up from germline, CDR1 is SGHTA and CDR2 is FQGNSA. V gave up 1 base and J gave up 5 bases, with 17 bases separating them. The CDR3 is made up of 16 amino acids. This chain's CDR3 is CASSLGRAISTYGYTF. DNA for the CDR3: TGTGCCAGCAGCTTAGGGAGGGCCATCTCTACTTATGGCTACACCTTC.

The rearrangement joins TRBV28 to TRBJ1-6, with D possibly matching TRBD1 (5 bases). V was cut by 5 bases and J by 2 bases, with 16 bases left in between. The CDR3 has 17 amino acids. The V gene's germline CDR1 is MDHEN and CDR2 SYDVKM. The DNA for the CDR3 is TGTGCCAGCAGTCCCCTCCTCGGGGCCACCTATAATTCACCCCTCCACTTT. Its translation: CASSPLLGATYNSPLHF.

The V call is TRBV5-1, the J call TRBJ2-6; possibly TRBD2 for D (5 bases). The CDR3 is 16 residues long. CDR1 is SGHRS and CDR2 is YFSETQ in the germline V gene. The V end was cut by 4 bases, the J end by 2 bases, with 13 bases between. For the CDR3, the DNA is TGCGCCAGCAGCCGCGCGGGTAACACTGGGGCCAACGTCCTGACTTTC. Its protein product is CASSRAGNTGANVLTF. Looking up the rest from reference TRBV5-1 and TRBJ2-6 gives the full variable domain: KAGVTQTPRYLIKTRGQQVTLSCSPISGHRSVSWYQQTPGQGLQFLFEYFSETQRNKGNFPGRFSGRQFSNSRSEMNVSTLELGDSALYLCASSRAGNTGANVLTFGAGSRLTVL.

The chain uses TRBV28 and TRBJ1-2, with D possibly being TRBD1 (6 bases). This CDR3 has 12 residues. Trimming stripped 7 bases from V and 7 bases from J, with 13 bases between. Germline CDR1 reads MDHEN; CDR2 reads SYDVKM. The CDR3 sequence: CASIRGKGGYTF. For the CDR3, the DNA is TGTGCCAGCATTAGGGGGAAGGGTGGCTACACCTTC.

V usage is TRBV6-5 and J usage is TRBJ2-1; no definite D call. The length of the CDR3 is 12 residues. The germline V gene has CDR1 MNHEY and CDR2 SVGAGI. Trimming pared 5 bases from V and 3 bases from J, leaving 5 bases between. The CDR3 spells CASSALYNEQFF. In nucleotides, the CDR3 is TGTGCCAGCAGTGCCCTCTACAATGAGCAGTTCTTC.

The CDR3 reads CASSPLSGTDTQYF. As DNA, the CDR3 is TGTGCCAGCTCACCGCTTAGCGGCACAGATACGCAGTATTTT. The chain couples TRBV18 to TRBJ2-3; D might be TRBD2 (5 bases). The V gene's germline CDR1 is KGHSH and CDR2 LQKENI. The V and J ends lost 3 bases and 1 base respectively, with 8 bases between them. This CDR3 region has 14 residues.

This chain connects TRBV7-2 to TRBJ2-5; 9 positions agree with TRBD2. Trimming cost V 5 bases and J 5 bases; bases outside gene matches: 9. This CDR3 comprises 15 residues. Germline V lookup: CDR1 SGHTA, CDR2 FQGNSA. The CDR3 DNA is TGTGCCAGCAGCCCGCGGGAGGGGGCCCGTGAGACCCAGTACTTC. Protein sequence: CASSPREGARETQYF.

The genes are TRBV5-1 and TRBJ2-7; 7 positions agree with TRBD2. Germline V gene sequence: CDR1 SGHRS, CDR2 YFSETQ. J lost 6 bases, V lost 2 bases, and 8 bases had no gene match. CDR3 length: 14 amino acids. CDR3 in DNA: TGCGCCAGCAGCTTTGGGGCGGGAGCCTTCGAGCAGTACTTC. Translated: CASSFGAGAFEQYF.

J is TRBJ2-2 and V is TRBV5-1; either TRBD1 or TRBD2 may fit D (5 bases each). The germline gives CDR1 SGHRS, CDR2 YFSETQ. V was cut by 0 bases and J by 0 bases, with 6 bases left in between. The CDR3 has 15 residues. The CDR3 sequence is CASSLGGTNTGELFF. CDR3 nucleotides: TGCGCCAGCAGCTTGGGGGGGACGAACACCGGGGAGCTGTTTTTT.

The chain has TRBV7-2 and TRBJ1-2; D remains unclear. The CDR3 has 13 amino acids. V dropped 5 bases and J dropped 3 bases, with 10 bases sitting between them. In germline, CDR1 is SGHTA, CDR2 FQGNSA. The CDR3 DNA sequence: TGTGCCAGCAGCCGAGACGTTGACTATGGCTACACCTTC. Translating gives CASSRDVDYGYTF.

The chain couples TRBV13 to TRBJ2-3, with D unresolved. The CDR3 covers 16 residues. Trimming cost V 3 bases and J 2 bases, with 15 bases left between them. Germline-derived CDR1 and CDR2 are PRHDT and FYEKMQ (reference sequence). The CDR3 DNA follows: TGTGCCAGCAGCTTCTGGACCCTAACCTACACAGATACGCAGTATTTT. Protein sequence: CASSFWTLTYTDTQYF.

Here the CDR3 reads CASSNQQGNEQFF. The CDR3 DNA reads TGTGCCAGCAGCAACCAACAGGGGAATGAGCAGTTCTTC. The gene calls are TRBV7-3 and TRBJ2-1; TRBD1 aligns across 7 bases. CDR3 length: 13 residues. The trim removed 5 bases at V and 7 bases at J, leaving 5 bases unmatched. The germline gives CDR1 SGHTA, CDR2 FQGTGA.

The CDR3 protein is CATEWGGKNIQYF. CDR3 in DNA: TGTGCCACCGAGTGGGGGGGCAAAAACATTCAGTACTTC. The chain employs TRBV6-6 and TRBJ2-4; 7 bases fit TRBD2. Unmatched junction bases numbered 6, after V lost 10 bases and J lost 3 bases. The CDR3 extends over 13 amino acids. Germline V gene data show CDR1 as MNHNY and CDR2 as SVGAGI (reference sequence).

This chain uses TRBV30 with TRBJ1-6; D remains unclear. The germline V and J ends were trimmed by 4 bases and 11 bases, with 15 bases remaining between them. CDR3 length equals 13 residues. CDR1 GTSNPN and CDR2 SVGIG come from the germline V gene (reference sequence). The CDR3 coding sequence is TGTGCCTGGAACCGCCTGAGGTTTCCACCCCTCCACTTT. This translates into CAWNRLRFPPLHF.

This clone was observed a single time. The chain employs TRBV5-1 and TRBJ2-5; TRBD2 agrees at 11 bases. CDR3 length equals 17 residues. Germline trimming cut 4 bases from V and 5 bases from J; bases unmatched to any gene: 13. Germline values: CDR1 SGHRS, CDR2 YFSETQ. CDR3 nucleotide sequence: TGCGCCAGCAGCCCGGCTCTTTTGGGACTAGCGGAGGAGACCCAGTACTTC. This encodes CASSPALLGLAEETQYF.

The CDR3 region has the DNA TGTGCCAGCAGTCCCGGACTAGCGGGAGGGAAGTACTTC. Translation gives CASSPGLAGGKYF. The chain uses TRBV6-9 and TRBJ2-7; 15 bases map to TRBD2. Per the germline V gene, CDR1 is MNHGY and CDR2 is SVAAGI. J was trimmed by 11 bases and V by 5 bases; bases with no gene match: 4. The CDR3 has 13 amino acids.

The chain couples TRBV6-1 to TRBJ2-7; 7 bases fit TRBD1. Germline V gene data show CDR1 as MNHNS and CDR2 as SASEGT. The CDR3 spans 17 residues. Trimming removed 3 bases from V and 2 bases from J; junction bases left unmatched: 13. In DNA form, the CDR3 reads TGTGCCAGCAGTGACCAGACGGACAGGATCCTTGCCTACGAGCAGTACTTC. Residues: CASSDQTDRILAYEQYF.

The V call is TRBV6-5, the J call TRBJ2-7; tentatively, D is TRBD2 (5 bases). Per germline, CDR1 MNHEY and CDR2 SVGAGI. The CDR3 consists of 13 residues. The germline V and J ends were trimmed by 5 bases and 2 bases, with 10 bases remaining between them. The CDR3 nucleotides are TGTGCCAGCAGTCGGACTCCTACCTACGAGCAGTACTTC. Translating gives CASSRTPTYEQYF.

The chain couples TRBV2 to TRBJ1-6, with 8 bases matching TRBD1. The CDR3 contains 13 residues. The V gene's germline CDR1 is SNHLY and CDR2 FYNNEI. V was pared by 8 bases and J by 8 bases, with 5 bases of the junction left unmatched. The CDR3 DNA follows: TGTGCCAGCTCGGACAGGGAGTATTCACCCCTCCACTTT. Translation: CASSDREYSPLHF.